The sequence of this TCR beta chain was determined in a study of T cell responses to AZD1222 COVID-19 vaccine. Overall study results and limits: Increases in Spike-specific TCR breadth and depth were seen after two AZD1222 doses.

With regard to this clone: Its antigen is undetermined. Different DNA sequences within this sample yield the same CDR3.

V lost 3 bases and J lost 1, with 10 bases in between. The germline V gene has CDR1 LNHDA and CDR2 SQIVND (reference sequence). CDR3 length equals 15 residues. The method was immunoSEQ multiplex PCR; TCRdb's version includes in-frame clones alone and lacks a portion of them. The sample records some 150,000 clones, 80% to 85% being singletons. The input for sequencing was peripheral blood, taken on day 0 of MenACWY control vaccination. This chain uses TRBV19 with TRBJ1-5; D gene ambiguous. The clonotype was recovered from an adult in good health. CDR3 sequence: CASSIGGGSNQPQHF. As DNA, the CDR3 is TGTGCCAGTAGTATCGGTGGCGGGAGCAATCAGCCCCAGCATTTT.